This entry features one TCR beta chain sequence. These data are taken from a study of T-cell reconstitution after alpha-beta-depleted transplantation in children. Unique molecular identifiers tagged the TCRbeta library. TCRdb re-derived calls from the PCR reads in MiXCR, one entry per CDR3 protein. There are hundreds of thousands of distinct CDR3 sequences in the sample; approximately 17% occur only once, and under 1.2% lies in the top ten. The ends were cut back, 5 bases at V and 0 bases at J, with 11 bases in the middle. The CDR3 is made up of 15 amino acids. CDR1 and CDR2 (germline): SEHNR, FQNEAQ (reference sequence).

V gene TRBV7-9 combines with J gene TRBJ2-1; no firm D call. The starting material was PBMCs from the stem cell graft donor, obtained from the stem cell graft. The receptor was isolated from a human donor who donated a stem cell graft to a child with acute myeloid leukemia. The CDR3 coding sequence is TGTGCCAGCAGCCGCATCAGAGGCTCCTACAATGAGCAGTTCTTC. Protein: CASSRIRGSYNEQFF.